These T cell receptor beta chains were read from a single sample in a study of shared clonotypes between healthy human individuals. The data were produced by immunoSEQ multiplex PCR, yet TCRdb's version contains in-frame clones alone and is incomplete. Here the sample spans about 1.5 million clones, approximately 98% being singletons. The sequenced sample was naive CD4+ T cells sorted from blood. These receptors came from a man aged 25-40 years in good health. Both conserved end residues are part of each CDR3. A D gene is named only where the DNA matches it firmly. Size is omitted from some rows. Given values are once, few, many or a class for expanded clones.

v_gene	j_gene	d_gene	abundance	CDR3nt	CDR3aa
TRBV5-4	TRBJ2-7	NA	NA	TGTGCCAGCAGCTTGGGTGCGGATATGTCCGGTGAGCAGTACTTC	CASSLGADMSGEQYF
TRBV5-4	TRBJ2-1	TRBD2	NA	TGTGCCAGCAGCTTCGGTCTAGCGGGATACAATGAGCAGTTCTTC	CASSFGLAGYNEQFF
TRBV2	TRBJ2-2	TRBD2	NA	TGTGCCAGCACTTTATTTAGCGGGTCCCCCACCGGGGAGCTGTTTTTT	CASTLFSGSPTGELFF
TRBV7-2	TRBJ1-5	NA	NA	TGTGCCAGCAGCTTAAGGACATCTCGTGGAGGAGCCCAGCATTTT	CASSLRTSRGGAQHF
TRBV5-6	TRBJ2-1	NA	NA	TGTGCCAGCAGCTTGACTAGCTTTGCGCCCTACAATGAGCAGTTCTTC	CASSLTSFAPYNEQFF
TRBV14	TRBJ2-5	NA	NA	TGTGCCAGCAGCCCCTCGCCCCGGCGATCAGAGACCCAGTACTTC	CASSPSPRRSETQYF
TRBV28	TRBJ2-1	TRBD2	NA	TGTGCCAGCAGTTTATTGGGACTAGCGGGGATATACAATGAGCAGTTCTTC	CASSLLGLAGIYNEQFF
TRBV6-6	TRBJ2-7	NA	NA	TGTGCCAGCAGCAACGGAGGCTACGAGCAGTACTTC	CASSNGGYEQYF
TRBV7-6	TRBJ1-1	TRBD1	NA	TGTGCCAGCAGCTTAGTAACAGGGGCGAACACTGAAGCTTTCTTT	CASSLVTGANTEAFF
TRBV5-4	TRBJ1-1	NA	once	TGTGCCAGCAGCCGGCCTGGTGGCGGCACTGAAGCTTTCTTT	CASSRPGGGTEAFF
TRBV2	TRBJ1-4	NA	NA	TGTGCCAGCAGTGAGGGCACAGGCGGGGGCGAAAAACTGTTTTTT	CASSEGTGGGEKLFF
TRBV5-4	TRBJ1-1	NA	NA	TGTGCCAGCAGCTTGGGGCGGTCTCCTTTCCCGAACACTGAAGCTTTCTTT	CASSLGRSPFPNTEAFF
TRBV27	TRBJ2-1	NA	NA	TGTGCCAGCAGTTTCGACAGCCCATCCCACAATGAGCAGTTCTTC	CASSFDSPSHNEQFF
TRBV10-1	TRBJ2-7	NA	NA	TGCGCCAGCAGTGGGTGGGTCTGCGAGCAGTACTTC	CASSGWVCEQYF
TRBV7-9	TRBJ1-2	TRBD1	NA	TGTGCCAGCAGCTTGGGACAGGGGTATGGCTACACCTTC	CASSLGQGYGYTF
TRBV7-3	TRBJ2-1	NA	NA	TGTGCCAGCAGCCTCTCAGGGGCTAACAATGAGCAGTTCTTC	CASSLSGANNEQFF
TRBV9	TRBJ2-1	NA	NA	TGTGCCAGCAGCGCTCACCCATCGGTTACAGGCAATGAGCAGTTCTTC	CASSAHPSVTGNEQFF
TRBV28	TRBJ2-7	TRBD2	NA	TGTGCCAGCAGTCGACCAGCGGGGTCCCTCTACGAGCAGTACTTC	CASSRPAGSLYEQYF
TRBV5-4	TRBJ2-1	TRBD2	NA	TGTGCCAGCAGCTTGGAGCGGGAGGATGAGCAGTTCTTC	CASSLEREDEQFF
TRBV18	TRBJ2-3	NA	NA	TGTGCCAGCTCACCAAGTATTCAGGGCACAGATACGCAGTATTTT	CASSPSIQGTDTQYF
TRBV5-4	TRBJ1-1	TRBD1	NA	TGTGCCAGCAGCCAAATTAAACAGGGGAGCCGGACTGAAGCTTTCTTT	CASSQIKQGSRTEAFF
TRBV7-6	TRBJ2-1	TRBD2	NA	TGTGCCAGCAGCTCCTCAACTAGCGGGTATGAGCAGTTCTTC	CASSSSTSGYEQFF
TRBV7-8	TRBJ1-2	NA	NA	TGTGCCAGCAGCTTAATCATGGCAGGGAGTGGCTACACCTTC	CASSLIMAGSGYTF
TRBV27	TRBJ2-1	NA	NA	TGTGCCAGCAGTTCCCGGGGCGCGCGGCAGTTCTTC	CASSSRGARQFF
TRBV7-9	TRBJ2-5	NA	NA	TGTGCCAGCAGCTTTGTCGCGGGACTCGAGGAGACCCAGTACTTC	CASSFVAGLEETQYF
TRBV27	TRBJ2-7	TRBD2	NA	TGTGCCAGCAGTTTGGCTAGCGGGGGACCTTTCGAGCAGTACTTC	CASSLASGGPFEQYF
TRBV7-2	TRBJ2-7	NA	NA	TGTGCCAGCAGCCGGGACCACTCCTACGAGCAGTACTTC	CASSRDHSYEQYF
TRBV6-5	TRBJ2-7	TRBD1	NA	TGTGCCAGCAGTAGGGACAGATCCTACGAGCAGTACTTC	CASSRDRSYEQYF
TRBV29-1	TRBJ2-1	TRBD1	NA	TGCAGCCTAGAAGGACAGGAAACCTACAATGAGCAGTTCTTC	CSLEGQETYNEQFF
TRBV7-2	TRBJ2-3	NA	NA	TGTGCCAGCAGCCCAGGACTCTACCAGGGAGGCTATTTT	CASSPGLYQGGYF
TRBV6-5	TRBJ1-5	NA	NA	TGTGCCAGCAGTCCATGGCTCAATCAGCCCCAGCATTTT	CASSPWLNQPQHF
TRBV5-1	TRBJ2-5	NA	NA	TGCGCCAGCAGCTTGGTGTACCAAGAGACCCAGTACTTC	CASSLVYQETQYF
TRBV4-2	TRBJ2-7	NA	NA	TGTGCCAGCAGCCAAAAAGGGGACTTGCGGTACGAGCAGTACTTC	CASSQKGDLRYEQYF
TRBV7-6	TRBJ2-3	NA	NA	TGTGCCAGCAGCTTAACAGCGACCCAAAGCACAGATACGCAGTATTTT	CASSLTATQSTDTQYF
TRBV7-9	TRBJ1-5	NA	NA	TGTGCCAGCAGCTTTAGCAATCAGCCCCAGCATTTT	CASSFSNQPQHF
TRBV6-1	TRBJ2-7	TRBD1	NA	TGTGCCAGCAGCGGGACAGGGGTCGAGCAGTACTTC	CASSGTGVEQYF
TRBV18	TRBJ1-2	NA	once	TGTGCCAGCTCACCAATCGGGGGCTCAGACTATGGCTACACCTTC	CASSPIGGSDYGYTF
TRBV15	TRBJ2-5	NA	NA	TGTGCCACCAGCAGACATCAGGGGGAGACCCAGTACTTC	CATSRHQGETQYF
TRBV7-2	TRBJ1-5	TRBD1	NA	TGTGCCAGCAGCTACCGGGACAGGGCTCAGCCCCAGCATTTT	CASSYRDRAQPQHF
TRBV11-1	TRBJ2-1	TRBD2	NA	TGTGCCAGCAGGCTAGCGGGAGGGCCCCTGGCCAATGAGCAGTTCTTC	CASRLAGGPLANEQFF
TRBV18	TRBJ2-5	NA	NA	TGTGCCAGCTCACCTTCGTCGTCCAAAGAGACCCAGTACTTC	CASSPSSSKETQYF
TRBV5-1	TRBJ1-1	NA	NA	TGCGCCAGCAGCTGGAGCCCAAGAGGGAACACTGAAGCTTTCTTT	CASSWSPRGNTEAFF
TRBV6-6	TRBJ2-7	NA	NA	TGTGCCAGCAGTCAGAACAGGGGACTCGGATACGAGCAGTACTTC	CASSQNRGLGYEQYF
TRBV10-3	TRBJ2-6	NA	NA	TGTGCCATCAGCTCGGACAGTTTCTCTGGGGCCAACGTCCTGACTTTC	CAISSDSFSGANVLTF
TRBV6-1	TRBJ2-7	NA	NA	TGTGCCAGCGGTTTGAGCTACGAGCAGTACTTC	CASGLSYEQYF
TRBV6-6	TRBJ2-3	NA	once	TGTGCCAGCCAACAGGGCCGGGGCACAGATACGCAGTATTTT	CASQQGRGTDTQYF
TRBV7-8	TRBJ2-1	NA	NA	TGTGCCAGCAGCCTACTAAGGGGTGAGCAGTTCTTC	CASSLLRGEQFF
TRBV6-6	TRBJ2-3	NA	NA	TGTGCCAGCAAAGAGCGGCCGTACACAGATACGCAGTATTTT	CASKERPYTDTQYF
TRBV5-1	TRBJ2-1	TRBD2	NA	TGCGCCAGCAGCCCAACCCCCGGGGGTAGCGGGAGTAAGCAGTTCTTC	CASSPTPGGSGSKQFF
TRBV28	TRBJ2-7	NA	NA	TGTGCCAGCAGCCCAGGGGGGGGGCGAGGGATCTACGAGCAGTACTTC	CASSPGGGRGIYEQYF
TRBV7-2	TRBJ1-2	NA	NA	TGTGCCAGCAGGCCTTATATGGGGTCACATGGCTACACCTTC	CASRPYMGSHGYTF